The rows below give T cell receptor beta chains drawn from one sample of a study of PD-1 blockade in mismatch repair-deficient tumors. Using immunoSEQ multiplex PCR, the repertoire was profiled, and TCRdb retains in-frame clones only, with some absent. The table has about 120,000 clones, 86% seen once. Source: peripheral blood, taken 44 weeks after starting pembrolizumab. Source of these receptors: an adult with mismatch repair-deficient cancer. Both conserved end residues are part of each CDR3. A D gene is named only where the DNA matches it firmly. Some rows mark clone size as missing; the rest say once, few, many or name a class of expanded clone.

D: .
V: TRBV9
J: TRBJ2-1
size: .
DNA: TGTGCCAGCAGCGTAGCCTATACCTACAATGAGCAGTTCTTC
CDR3: CASSVAYTYNEQFF

D: TRBD2
V: TRBV5-4
J: TRBJ2-6
size: .
DNA: TGTGCCAGCAGCTTCGGCGGGAGGTCCTCTGGGGCCAACGTCCTGACTTTC
CDR3: CASSFGGRSSGANVLTF

D: .
V: TRBV5-1
J: TRBJ2-1
size: .
DNA: TGCGCCAGCAGCTCAGGGGACTACAATGAGCAGTTCTTC
CDR3: CASSSGDYNEQFF

D: TRBD1
V: TRBV19
J: TRBJ2-7
size: .
DNA: TGTGCCAGTAGTAGAAGGGACAGCTACGAGCAGTACTTC
CDR3: CASSRRDSYEQYF

D: .
V: TRBV18
J: TRBJ2-7
size: .
DNA: TGTGCCAGCTCACCCGAACGAAACGGCGCCTACGAGCAGTACTTC
CDR3: CASSPERNGAYEQYF

D: .
V: TRBV27
J: TRBJ2-1
size: .
DNA: TGTGCCAGCAGTATCATAGGCAATGAGCAGTTCTTC
CDR3: CASSIIGNEQFF

D: TRBD2
V: TRBV27
J: TRBJ2-1
size: .
DNA: TGTGCCAGCAGTTTAGCTAGCGGCTCCTACAATGAGCAGTTCTTC
CDR3: CASSLASGSYNEQFF

D: .
V: TRBV5-4
J: TRBJ2-1
size: .
DNA: TGTGCCAGCAGCACCGCCCCTAGTGCCTCGGAGTTCTTC
CDR3: CASSTAPSASEFF

D: .
V: TRBV28
J: TRBJ1-1
size: once
DNA: TGTGCCGCCATGTACACAGGGAACACTGAAGCTTTCTTT
CDR3: CAAMYTGNTEAFF

D: TRBD2
V: TRBV13
J: TRBJ2-2
size: .
DNA: TGTGCCAGCAGAAAAAAAAGCGGGAGTGGATACACCGGGGAGCTGTTTTTT
CDR3: CASRKKSGSGYTGELFF

D: .
V: TRBV7-9
J: TRBJ2-7
size: .
DNA: TGTGCCAGCAGCCCCTCGGGGAATCCGACCTACGAGCAGTACTTC
CDR3: CASSPSGNPTYEQYF

D: .
V: TRBV10-3
J: TRBJ1-4
size: .
DNA: TGTGCCATCAGTGAGGAAACAGGGCATGAAAAACTGTTTTTT
CDR3: CAISEETGHEKLFF

D: TRBD1
V: TRBV2
J: TRBJ1-1
size: .
DNA: TGTGCCAGCAGTACCCGGGACAGCAACACTGAAGCTTTCTTT
CDR3: CASSTRDSNTEAFF

D: TRBD1
V: TRBV7-9
J: TRBJ2-1
size: .
DNA: TGTGCCAGCAGCCCCACCGGGACAGGAAACAATGAGCAGTTCTTC
CDR3: CASSPTGTGNNEQFF

D: .
V: TRBV4-1
J: TRBJ2-1
size: .
DNA: TGCGCCAGCAGCCAAGAGGGCCGGGATGAGCAGTTCTTC
CDR3: CASSQEGRDEQFF

D: .
V: TRBV27
J: TRBJ2-1
size: .
DNA: TGTGCCAGCAGTAAGGACAGAGCCTACAATGAGCAGTTCTTC
CDR3: CASSKDRAYNEQFF

D: .
V: TRBV11-2
J: TRBJ2-7
size: .
DNA: TGTGCCAGCAGCCCCAGGAGATCAGGGTTGGGGGCCTACGAGCAGTACTTC
CDR3: CASSPRRSGLGAYEQYF

D: .
V: TRBV19
J: TRBJ2-7
size: .
DNA: TGTGCCAGTAGTATGGCTGGAGGGGGTGCCGGATCCTACGAGCAGTACTTC
CDR3: CASSMAGGGAGSYEQYF

D: TRBD2
V: TRBV4-1
J: TRBJ2-3
size: once
DNA: TGCGCCAGCAGCCAAGCCCCAGGACTAGCGGGAAATGCAGATACGCAGTATTTT
CDR3: CASSQAPGLAGNADTQYF

D: .
V: TRBV16
J: TRBJ2-5
size: .
DNA: TGTGCCAGCAGCCAATCGTCAGGGGTGAAGACCCAGTACTTC
CDR3: CASSQSSGVKTQYF

D: .
V: TRBV6-1
J: TRBJ2-5
size: .
DNA: TGTGCCAGCACCCCTATCAGGGGTGGGGAGACCCAGTACTTC
CDR3: CASTPIRGGETQYF

D: TRBD1
V: TRBV9
J: TRBJ1-2
size: .
DNA: TGTGCCAGCAGCGTACGGACAGGCAACTATGGCTACACCTTC
CDR3: CASSVRTGNYGYTF

D: .
V: TRBV4-2
J: TRBJ1-1
size: .
DNA: TGTGCCAGCAGCCAAGATACAGGGAACACTGAAGCTTTCTTT
CDR3: CASSQDTGNTEAFF